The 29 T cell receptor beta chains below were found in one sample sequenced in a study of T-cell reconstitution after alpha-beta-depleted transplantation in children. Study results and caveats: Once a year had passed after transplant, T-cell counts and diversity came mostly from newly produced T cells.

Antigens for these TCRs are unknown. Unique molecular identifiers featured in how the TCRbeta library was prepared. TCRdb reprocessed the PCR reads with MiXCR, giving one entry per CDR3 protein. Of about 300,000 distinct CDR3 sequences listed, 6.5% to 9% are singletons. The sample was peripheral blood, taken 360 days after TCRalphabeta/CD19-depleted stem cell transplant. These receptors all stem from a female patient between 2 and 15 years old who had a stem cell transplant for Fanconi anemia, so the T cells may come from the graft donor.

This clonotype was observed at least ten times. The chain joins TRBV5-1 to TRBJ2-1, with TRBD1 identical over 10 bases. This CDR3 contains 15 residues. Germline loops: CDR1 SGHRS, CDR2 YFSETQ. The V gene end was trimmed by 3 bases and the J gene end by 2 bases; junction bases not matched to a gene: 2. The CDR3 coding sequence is TGCGCCAGCAGCTGGGACAGGGGACCCTACAATGAGCAGTTCTTC. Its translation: CASSWDRGPYNEQFF.

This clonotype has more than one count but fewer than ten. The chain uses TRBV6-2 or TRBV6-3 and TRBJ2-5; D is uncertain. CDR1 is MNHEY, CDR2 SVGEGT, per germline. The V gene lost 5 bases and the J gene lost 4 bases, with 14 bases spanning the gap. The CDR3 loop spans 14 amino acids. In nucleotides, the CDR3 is TGTGCCAGCAGTACGTCACGTTACTCAGAGACCCAGTACTTC. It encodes CASSTSRYSETQYF.

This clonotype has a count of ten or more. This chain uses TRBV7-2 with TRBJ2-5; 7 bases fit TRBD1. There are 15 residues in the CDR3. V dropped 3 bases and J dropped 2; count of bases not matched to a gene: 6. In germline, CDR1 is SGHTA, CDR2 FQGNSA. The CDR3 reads CASSFGTVYQETQYF. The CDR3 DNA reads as TGTGCCAGCAGCTTTGGGACAGTTTATCAAGAGACCCAGTACTTC.

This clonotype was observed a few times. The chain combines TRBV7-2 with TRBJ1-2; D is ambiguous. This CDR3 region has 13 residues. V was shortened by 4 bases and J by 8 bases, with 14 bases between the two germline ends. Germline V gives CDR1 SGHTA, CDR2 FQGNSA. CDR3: CASSSFGVVGYTF. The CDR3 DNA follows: TGTGCCAGCAGCTCCTTCGGGGTGGTGGGCTACACCTTC.

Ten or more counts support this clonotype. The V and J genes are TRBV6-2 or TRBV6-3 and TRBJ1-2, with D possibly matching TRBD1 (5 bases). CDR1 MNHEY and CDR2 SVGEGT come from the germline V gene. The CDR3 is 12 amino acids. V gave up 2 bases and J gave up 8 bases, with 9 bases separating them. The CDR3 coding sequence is TGTGCCAGCAGTTACATCGGGGACGGCTACACCTTC. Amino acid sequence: CASSYIGDGYTF.

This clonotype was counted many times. Written as DNA, the CDR3 is TGTGCCAGCAGCTTAGGTACAGGGGAACCTCAAGAGACCCAGTACTTC. Its protein is CASSLGTGEPQETQYF. The J gene is TRBJ2-5, the V gene TRBV7-6; 7 nucleotides match TRBD1. From germline, CDR1 is SGHVS and CDR2 FNYEAQ. J gave up 2 bases and V 1 base, and 7 bases lay outside the gene matches. This CDR3 has 16 residues.

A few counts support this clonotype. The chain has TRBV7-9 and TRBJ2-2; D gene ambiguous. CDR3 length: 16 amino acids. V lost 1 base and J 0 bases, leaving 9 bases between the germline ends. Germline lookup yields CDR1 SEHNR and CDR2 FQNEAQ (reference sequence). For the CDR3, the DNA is TGTGCCAGCAGCTTAGGCCAGTTCGCGAACACCGGGGAGCTGTTTTTT. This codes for CASSLGQFANTGELFF. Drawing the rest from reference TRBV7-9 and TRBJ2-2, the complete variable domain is DTGVSQNPRHKITKRGQNVTFRCDPISEHNRLYWYRQTLGQGPEFLTYFQNEAQLEKSRLLSDRFSAERPKGSFSTLEIQRTEQGDSAMYLCASSLGQFANTGELFFGEGSRLTVL.

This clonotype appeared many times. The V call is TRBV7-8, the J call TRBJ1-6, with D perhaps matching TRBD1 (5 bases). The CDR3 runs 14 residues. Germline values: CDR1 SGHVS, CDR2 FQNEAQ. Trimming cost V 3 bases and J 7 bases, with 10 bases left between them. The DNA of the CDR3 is TGTGCCAGCAGCTTCGACAGCCTAAATTCACCCCTCCACTTT. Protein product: CASSFDSLNSPLHF.

The CDR3 loop is CATSRQGGGGTEAFF. The DNA for the CDR3 is TGTGCCACCAGCAGACAGGGCGGGGGAGGCACTGAAGCTTTCTTT. The chain is built from TRBV15 and TRBJ1-1, with a weak D call TRBD1 (5 bases). The CDR3 runs to 15 residues. From germline, CDR1 is LNHNV and CDR2 YYDKDF (reference sequence). Trimming pared 2 bases from V and 4 bases from J, leaving 14 bases between.

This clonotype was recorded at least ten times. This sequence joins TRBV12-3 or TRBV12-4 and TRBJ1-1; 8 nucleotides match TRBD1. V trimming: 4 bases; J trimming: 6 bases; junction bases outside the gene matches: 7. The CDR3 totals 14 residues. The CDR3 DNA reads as TGTGCCAGCAGTTCCGGACAGGGATGGGCTGAAGCTTTCTTT. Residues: CASSSGQGWAEAFF.

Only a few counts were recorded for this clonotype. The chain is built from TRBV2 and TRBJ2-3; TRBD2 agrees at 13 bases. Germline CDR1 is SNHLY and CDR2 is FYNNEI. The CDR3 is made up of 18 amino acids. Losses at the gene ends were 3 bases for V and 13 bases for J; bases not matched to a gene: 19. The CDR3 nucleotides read TGTGCCAGCAGTGAGGGGCCGGGACTAGCGGGATACAGGGTCGGCAAGTATTTT. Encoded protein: CASSEGPGLAGYRVGKYF.

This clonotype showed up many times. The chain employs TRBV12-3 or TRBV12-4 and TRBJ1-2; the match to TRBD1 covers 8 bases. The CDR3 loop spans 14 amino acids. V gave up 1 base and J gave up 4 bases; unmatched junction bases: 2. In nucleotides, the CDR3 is TGTGCCAGCAGTTTAGGGACAGGGATCTATGGCTACACCTTC. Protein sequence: CASSLGTGIYGYTF.

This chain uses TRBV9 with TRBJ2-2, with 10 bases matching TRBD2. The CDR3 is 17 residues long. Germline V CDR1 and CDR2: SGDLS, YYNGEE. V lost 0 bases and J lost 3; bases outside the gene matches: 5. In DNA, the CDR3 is TGTGCCAGCAGCGTAGCGGGTAGCGGGGGGTACACCGGGGAGCTGTTTTTT. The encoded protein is CASSVAGSGGYTGELFF.

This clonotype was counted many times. CDR3 protein: CASSLQGPYNEQFF. The DNA of the CDR3 is TGTGCCAGCAGTCTACAGGGCCCCTACAATGAGCAGTTCTTC. V is TRBV6-5 and J is TRBJ2-1, with D tentatively TRBD1 (6 bases). Deletions cut 5 bases from V and 2 bases from J, with 10 bases between. The CDR3 has 14 amino acids. The germline V gene has CDR1 MNHEY and CDR2 SVGAGI.

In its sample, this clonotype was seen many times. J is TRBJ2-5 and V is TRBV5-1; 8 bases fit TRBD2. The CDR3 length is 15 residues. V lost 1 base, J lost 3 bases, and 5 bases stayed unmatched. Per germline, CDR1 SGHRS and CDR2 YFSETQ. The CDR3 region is CASSLFTSGEETQYF. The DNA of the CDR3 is TGCGCCAGCAGCTTGTTCACTAGCGGAGAAGAGACCCAGTACTTC.

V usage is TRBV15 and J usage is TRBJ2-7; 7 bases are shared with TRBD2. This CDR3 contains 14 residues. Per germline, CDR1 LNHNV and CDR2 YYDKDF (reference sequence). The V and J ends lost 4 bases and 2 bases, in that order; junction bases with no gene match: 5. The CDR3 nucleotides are TGTGCCACCAGCACGGGACTACCCCCCTACGAGCAGTACTTC. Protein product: CATSTGLPPYEQYF.

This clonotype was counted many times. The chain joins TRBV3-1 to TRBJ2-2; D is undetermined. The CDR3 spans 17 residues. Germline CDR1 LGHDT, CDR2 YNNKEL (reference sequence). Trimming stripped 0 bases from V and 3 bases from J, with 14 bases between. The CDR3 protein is CASSQDGLTPYTGELFF. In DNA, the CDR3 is TGTGCCAGCAGCCAAGACGGGCTGACACCCTACACCGGGGAGCTGTTTTTT.

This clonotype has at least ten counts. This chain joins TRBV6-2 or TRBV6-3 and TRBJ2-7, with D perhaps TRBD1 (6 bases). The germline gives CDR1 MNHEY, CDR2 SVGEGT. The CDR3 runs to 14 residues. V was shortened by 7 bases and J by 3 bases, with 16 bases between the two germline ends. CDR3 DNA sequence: TGTGCCAGCATTCCCGAGGACAGAAACTACGAGCAGTACGTC. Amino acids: CASIPEDRNYEQYV.

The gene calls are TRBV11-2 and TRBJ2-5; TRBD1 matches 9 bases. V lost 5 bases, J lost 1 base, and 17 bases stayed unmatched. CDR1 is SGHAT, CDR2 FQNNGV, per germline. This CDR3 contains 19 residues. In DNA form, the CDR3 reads TGTGCCAGCAGCGCCTACGGGACAGGGTTCGGAATATCCCAAGAGACCCAGTACTTC. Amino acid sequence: CASSAYGTGFGISQETQYF.

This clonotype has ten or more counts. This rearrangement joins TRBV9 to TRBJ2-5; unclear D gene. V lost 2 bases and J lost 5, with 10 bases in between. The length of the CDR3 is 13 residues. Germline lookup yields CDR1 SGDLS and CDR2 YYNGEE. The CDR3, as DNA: TGTGCCAGCAGCGTCTCGGGCCGCGAGACCCAGTACTTC. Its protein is CASSVSGRETQYF.

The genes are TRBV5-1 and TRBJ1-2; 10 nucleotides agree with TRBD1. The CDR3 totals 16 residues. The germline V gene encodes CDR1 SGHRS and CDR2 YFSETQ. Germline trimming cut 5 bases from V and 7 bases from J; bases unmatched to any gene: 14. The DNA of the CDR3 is TGCGCCAGCAGGTCGCCCGCCGGGACAGGGGCAGGTGGCTACACCTTC. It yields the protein CASRSPAGTGAGGYTF.

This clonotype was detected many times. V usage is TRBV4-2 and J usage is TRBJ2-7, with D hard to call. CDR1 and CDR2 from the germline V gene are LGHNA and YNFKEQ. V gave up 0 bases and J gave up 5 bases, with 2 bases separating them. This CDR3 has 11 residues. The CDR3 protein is CASSQENEQYF. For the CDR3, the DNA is TGTGCCAGCAGCCAAGAAAACGAGCAGTACTTC.

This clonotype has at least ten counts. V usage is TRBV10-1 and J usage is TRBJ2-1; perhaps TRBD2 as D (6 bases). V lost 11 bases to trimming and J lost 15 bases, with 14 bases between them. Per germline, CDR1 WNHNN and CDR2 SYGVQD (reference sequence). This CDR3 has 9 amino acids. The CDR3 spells CARRRGPFF. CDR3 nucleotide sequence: TGCGCCCGGCGGAGGGGTCCGTTCTTC.

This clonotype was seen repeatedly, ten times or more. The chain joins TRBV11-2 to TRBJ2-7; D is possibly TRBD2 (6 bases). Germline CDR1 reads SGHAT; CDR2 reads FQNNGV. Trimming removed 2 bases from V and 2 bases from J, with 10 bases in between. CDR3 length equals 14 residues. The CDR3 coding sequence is TGTGCCAGCAGCTTAAGCGGGTTGGCCTACGAGCAGTACTTC. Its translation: CASSLSGLAYEQYF.

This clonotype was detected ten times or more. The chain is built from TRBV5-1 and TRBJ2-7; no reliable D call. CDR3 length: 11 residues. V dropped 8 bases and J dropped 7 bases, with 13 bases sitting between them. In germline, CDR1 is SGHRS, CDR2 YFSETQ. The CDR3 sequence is CARRSIREQYF. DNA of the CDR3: TGCGCCAGGCGCTCTATACGGGAGCAGTACTTC.

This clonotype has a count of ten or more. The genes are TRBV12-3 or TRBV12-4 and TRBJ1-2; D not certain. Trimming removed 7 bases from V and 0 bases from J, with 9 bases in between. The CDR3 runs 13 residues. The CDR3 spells CASNARANYGYTF. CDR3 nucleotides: TGTGCCAGCAACGCCAGAGCTAACTATGGCTACACCTTC.

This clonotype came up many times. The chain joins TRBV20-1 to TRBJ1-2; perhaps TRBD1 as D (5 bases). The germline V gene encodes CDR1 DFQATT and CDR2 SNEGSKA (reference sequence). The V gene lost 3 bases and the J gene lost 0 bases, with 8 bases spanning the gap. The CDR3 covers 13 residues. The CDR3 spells CSASRGPNYGYTF. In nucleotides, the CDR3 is TGCAGTGCTAGCCGGGGACCTAACTATGGCTACACCTTC.

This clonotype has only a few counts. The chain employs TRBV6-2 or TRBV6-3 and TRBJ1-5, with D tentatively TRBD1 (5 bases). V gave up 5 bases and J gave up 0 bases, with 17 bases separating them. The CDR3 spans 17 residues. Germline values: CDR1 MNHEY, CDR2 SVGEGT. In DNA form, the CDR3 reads TGTGCCAGCAGTCCCCGGGGGGTTGAGCCTAGCAATCAGCCCCAGCATTTT. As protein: CASSPRGVEPSNQPQHF.

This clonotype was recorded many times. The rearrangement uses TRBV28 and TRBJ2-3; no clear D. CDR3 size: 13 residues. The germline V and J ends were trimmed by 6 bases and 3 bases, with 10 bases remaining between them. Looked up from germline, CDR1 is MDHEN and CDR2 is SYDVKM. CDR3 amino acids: CASRPANTDTQYF. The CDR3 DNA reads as TGTGCCAGCAGGCCAGCTAATACAGATACGCAGTATTTT.